Reported below is one TCR beta chain. These data belong to a study of cytomegalovirus exposure and HLA in healthy donors. With V trimmed by 0 bases and J by 5 bases, 7 bases remained unmatched. The CDR3 loop spans 15 amino acids. Germline assignment: CDR1 GTSNPN and CDR2 SVGIG (reference sequence). PCR was performed using 60 Vbeta and 13 Jbeta primers. Here immunoSEQ multiplex PCR was the method, and the copy in TCRdb shows in-frame clones only, minus some. The profile shows about 50,000 clones, about three quarters of them singletons. Sequenced sample: PBMCs. The chain joins TRBV30 to TRBJ2-7, with TRBD1 matching over 10 bases. The sequence was obtained from a man in his thirties or forties in good health and CMV-seropositive. The CDR3 bases are TGTGCCTGGAGTGTGAGCGGGACAGGGGAACACGAGCAGTACTTC. Amino acid sequence: CAWSVSGTGEHEQYF.